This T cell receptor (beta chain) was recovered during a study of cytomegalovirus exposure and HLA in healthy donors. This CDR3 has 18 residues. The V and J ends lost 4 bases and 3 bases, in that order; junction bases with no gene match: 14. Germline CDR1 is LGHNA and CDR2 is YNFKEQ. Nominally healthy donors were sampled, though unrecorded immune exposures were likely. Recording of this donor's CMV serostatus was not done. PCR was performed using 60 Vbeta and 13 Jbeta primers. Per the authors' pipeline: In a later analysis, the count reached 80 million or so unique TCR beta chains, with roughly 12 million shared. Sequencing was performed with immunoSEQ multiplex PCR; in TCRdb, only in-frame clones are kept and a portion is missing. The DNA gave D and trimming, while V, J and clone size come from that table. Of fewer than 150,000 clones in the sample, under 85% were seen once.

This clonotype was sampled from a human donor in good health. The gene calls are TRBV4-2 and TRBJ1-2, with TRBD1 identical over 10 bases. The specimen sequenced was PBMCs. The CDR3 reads CASSLQPFSGTGDYGYTF. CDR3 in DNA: TGTGCCAGCAGCCTACAGCCATTTTCCGGGACAGGGGACTATGGCTACACCTTC.